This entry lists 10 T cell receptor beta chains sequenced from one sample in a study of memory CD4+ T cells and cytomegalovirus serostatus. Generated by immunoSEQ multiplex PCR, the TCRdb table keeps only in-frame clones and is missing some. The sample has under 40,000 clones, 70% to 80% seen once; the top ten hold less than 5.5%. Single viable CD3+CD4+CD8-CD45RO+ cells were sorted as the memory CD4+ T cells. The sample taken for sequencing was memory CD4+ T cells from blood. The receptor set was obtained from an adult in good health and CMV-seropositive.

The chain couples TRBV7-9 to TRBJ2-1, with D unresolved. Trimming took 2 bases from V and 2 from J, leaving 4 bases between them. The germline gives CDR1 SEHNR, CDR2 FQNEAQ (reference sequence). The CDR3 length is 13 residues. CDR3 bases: TGTGCCAGCAGCTTATCGGCCTACAATGAGCAGTTCTTC. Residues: CASSLSAYNEQFF.

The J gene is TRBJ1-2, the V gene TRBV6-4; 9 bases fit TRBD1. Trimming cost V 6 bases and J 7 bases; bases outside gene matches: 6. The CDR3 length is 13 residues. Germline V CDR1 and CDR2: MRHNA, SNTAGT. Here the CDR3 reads CASRGTGSSGYTF. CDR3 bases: TGTGCCAGCAGGGGGACAGGGAGTAGTGGCTACACCTTC.

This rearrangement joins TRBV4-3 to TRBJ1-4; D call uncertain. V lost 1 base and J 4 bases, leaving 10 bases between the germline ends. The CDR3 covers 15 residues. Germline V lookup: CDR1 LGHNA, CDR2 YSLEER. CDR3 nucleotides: TGCGCCAGCAGCCAAGTGAGGGCCTTTAATGAAAAACTGTTTTTT. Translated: CASSQVRAFNEKLFF.

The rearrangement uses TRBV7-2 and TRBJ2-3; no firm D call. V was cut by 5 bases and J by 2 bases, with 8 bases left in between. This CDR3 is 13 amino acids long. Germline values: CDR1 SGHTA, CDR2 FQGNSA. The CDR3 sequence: CASSPQATDTQYF. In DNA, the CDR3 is TGTGCCAGCAGCCCTCAGGCCACAGATACGCAGTATTTT.

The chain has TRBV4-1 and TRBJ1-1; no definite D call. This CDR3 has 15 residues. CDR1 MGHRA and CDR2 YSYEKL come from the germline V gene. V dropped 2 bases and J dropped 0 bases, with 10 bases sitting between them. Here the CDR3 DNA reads TGCGCCAGCAGCCAACCGCCGATTATGAACACTGAAGCTTTCTTT. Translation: CASSQPPIMNTEAFF.

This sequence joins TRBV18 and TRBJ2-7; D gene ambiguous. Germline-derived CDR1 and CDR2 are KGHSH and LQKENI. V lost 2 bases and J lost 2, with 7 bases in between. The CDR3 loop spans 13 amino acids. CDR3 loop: CASSPGNTYEQYF. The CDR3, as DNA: TGTGCCAGCTCACCAGGGAACACCTACGAGCAGTACTTC.

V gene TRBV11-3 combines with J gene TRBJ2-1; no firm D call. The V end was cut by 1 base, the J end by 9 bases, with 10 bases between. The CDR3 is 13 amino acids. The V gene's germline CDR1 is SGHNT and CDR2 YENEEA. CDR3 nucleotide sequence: TGTGCCAGCAGCTTAGGGGGTCGAGGTGAGCAGTTCTTC. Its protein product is CASSLGGRGEQFF.

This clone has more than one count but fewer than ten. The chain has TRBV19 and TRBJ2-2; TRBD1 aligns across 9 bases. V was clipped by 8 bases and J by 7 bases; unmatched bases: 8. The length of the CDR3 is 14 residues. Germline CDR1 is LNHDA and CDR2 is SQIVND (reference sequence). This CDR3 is CASEGQGRIGELFF. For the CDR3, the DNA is TGTGCCAGTGAGGGACAGGGAAGGATCGGGGAGCTGTTTTTT.

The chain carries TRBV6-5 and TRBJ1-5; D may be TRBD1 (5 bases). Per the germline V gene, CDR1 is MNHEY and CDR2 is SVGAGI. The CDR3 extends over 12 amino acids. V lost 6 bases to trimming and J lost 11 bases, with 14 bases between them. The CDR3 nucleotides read TGTGCCAGCAGCCAACCCAGGGCGGCCCAGCATTTT. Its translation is CASSQPRAAQHF.

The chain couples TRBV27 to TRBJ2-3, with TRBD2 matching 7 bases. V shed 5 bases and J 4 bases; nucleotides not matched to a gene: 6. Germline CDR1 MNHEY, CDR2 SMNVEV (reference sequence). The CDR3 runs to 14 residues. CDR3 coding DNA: TGTGCCAGCAGTATCAGCGGGAAGGCAGATACGCAGTATTTT. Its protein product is CASSISGKADTQYF.